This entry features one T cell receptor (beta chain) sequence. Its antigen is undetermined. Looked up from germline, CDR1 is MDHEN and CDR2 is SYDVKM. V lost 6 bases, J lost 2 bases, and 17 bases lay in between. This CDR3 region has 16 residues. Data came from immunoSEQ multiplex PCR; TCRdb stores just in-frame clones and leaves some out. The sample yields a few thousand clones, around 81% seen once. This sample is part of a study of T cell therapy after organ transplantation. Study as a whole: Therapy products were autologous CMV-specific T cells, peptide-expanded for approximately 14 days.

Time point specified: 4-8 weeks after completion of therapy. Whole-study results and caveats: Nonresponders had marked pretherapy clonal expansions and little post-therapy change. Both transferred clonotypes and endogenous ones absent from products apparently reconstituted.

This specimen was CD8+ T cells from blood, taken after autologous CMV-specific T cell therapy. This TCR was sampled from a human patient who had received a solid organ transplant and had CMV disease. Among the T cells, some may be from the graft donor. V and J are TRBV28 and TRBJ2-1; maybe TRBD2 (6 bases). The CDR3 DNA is TGTGCCAGCAGCATCAACGGGGGTAGCGCCTACAATGAGCAGTTCTTC. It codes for CASSINGGSAYNEQFF.